Below are 11 T cell receptor beta chains sequenced from a single sample in a study of control samples from healthy donors and cancer patients (dated by TCRdb to 2018 to 2021). Library construction relied on the immunoSEQ multiplex PCR assay. Sourced from immuneACCESS, this table was stored by TCRdb with only in-frame sequences that have V and J called. A share of the clones is absent; for the studies checked, an unresolved V gene accounts for under half, and the remainder has no known explanation. The sample contains approximately 100,000 clones, approximately 82% of them found a single time. The ten largest account for 2% of the sample. Sequencing used blood. Receptors originate from a man aged 60 to 75 in good health.

This chain uses TRBV5-8 with TRBJ2-5; 11 bases align to TRBD2. The CDR3 has 16 residues. V was pared by 3 bases and J by 1 base, with 5 bases of the junction left unmatched. Per the germline V gene, CDR1 is SGHTS and CDR2 is YDEGEE. The CDR3 nucleotides are TGTGCCAGCAGCTCCGGGACTAGCGGTATCCAAGAGACCCAGTACTTC. This codes for CASSSGTSGIQETQYF.

CDR3 nucleotides: TGTGCCATGTCTGAGGGGGGCGCAGATACGCAGTATTTT. Translating gives CAMSEGGADTQYF. V usage is TRBV10-3 and J usage is TRBJ2-3; D may match TRBD1 or TRBD2 (6 bases each). Germline V gene lookup returns CDR1 ENHRY and CDR2 SYGVKD. The CDR3 runs to 13 residues. V was shortened by 9 bases and J by 4 bases, with 14 bases between the two germline ends.

The chain links TRBV11-2 to TRBJ2-5; a possible D gene is TRBD1 (7 bases). Germline assignment: CDR1 SGHAT and CDR2 FQNNGV. V shed 5 bases and J shed 6 bases, with 10 bases lying between them. The CDR3 loop spans 12 amino acids. The CDR3 sequence is CASSQGGKTQYF. CDR3 in DNA: TGTGCCAGCAGCCAGGGGGGTAAGACCCAGTACTTC.

The chain links TRBV29-1 to TRBJ2-2; D is possibly TRBD2 (5 bases). Trimming stripped 7 bases from V and 4 bases from J, with 10 bases between. Germline assignment: CDR1 SQVTM and CDR2 ANQGSEA. The CDR3 is 12 residues long. CDR3 amino acids: CSAGLFTGELFF. In nucleotides, the CDR3 is TGCAGCGCTGGACTTTTCACCGGGGAGCTGTTTTTT.

V is TRBV6-5 and J is TRBJ1-6; tentatively, D is TRBD1 (5 bases). Germline V gene data show CDR1 as MNHEY and CDR2 as SVGAGI. Trimming shortened V by 2 bases and J by 8 bases, and 10 bases separated the two germline ends. The CDR3 spans 14 residues. The CDR3 nucleotides are TGTGCCAGCAGTTACCAGACAGAACATTCACCCCTCCACTTT. Its translation: CASSYQTEHSPLHF.

The gene calls are TRBV19 and TRBJ1-2, with D uncertain. Germline-derived CDR1 and CDR2 are LNHDA and SQIVND (reference sequence). This CDR3 is built from 11 residues. Between the trimmed V and J ends, which lost 6 bases and 7 bases, there was a span of 9 bases. Here the CDR3 DNA reads TGTGCCAGTAGGACGGGTGCTGGCTACACCTTC. Protein product: CASRTGAGYTF. The entire variable domain, with the rest obtained from reference TRBV19 and TRBJ1-2, is as follows: DGGITQSPKYLFRKEGQNVTLSCEQNLNHDAMYWYRQDPGQGLRLIYYSQIVNDFQKGDIAEGYSVSREKKESFPLTVTSAQKNPTAFYLCASRTGAGYTFGSGTRLTVV.

The genes are TRBV28 and TRBJ1-1, with 7 nucleotides matching TRBD1. In germline, CDR1 is MDHEN, CDR2 SYDVKM. There are 15 residues in the CDR3. Germline trimming cut 6 bases from V and 5 bases from J; bases unmatched to any gene: 12. CDR3 sequence reads: CASSPVGQPQTEAFF. The CDR3 nucleotides read TGTGCCAGCAGCCCGGTGGGACAGCCCCAGACTGAAGCTTTCTTT.

This chain joins TRBV4-1 and TRBJ2-1; unclear D gene. Germline CDR1 MGHRA, CDR2 YSYEKL. The ends were cut back, 4 bases at V and 15 bases at J, with 16 bases in the middle. This CDR3 region has 12 residues. In nucleotides, the CDR3 is TGCGCCAGCAGCCCGGGCATAGTTAATCTGTTCTTC. Its protein is CASSPGIVNLFF.

The chain couples TRBV11-2 to TRBJ1-2, with no clear D. The germline V gene has CDR1 SGHAT and CDR2 FQNNGV. The V gene lost 3 bases and the J gene lost 0 bases, with 8 bases spanning the gap. CDR3 length: 14 amino acids. CDR3 DNA: TGTGCCAGCAGCTTGGGCGCCTCTAACTATGGCTACACCTTC. Amino acids: CASSLGASNYGYTF.

The chain couples TRBV6-6 to TRBJ2-3; possibly TRBD1 for D (6 bases). The CDR3 runs 14 residues. Per the germline V gene, CDR1 is MNHNY and CDR2 is SVGAGI (reference sequence). Trimming left V 9 bases short and J 3 bases short, with 16 bases between. The CDR3 reads CASCYRDGTDTQYF. CDR3 in DNA: TGTGCCAGTTGCTACAGGGACGGAACAGATACGCAGTATTTT.

In DNA form, the CDR3 reads TGCGCCAGCAGCGTTCGCCCTGGCGGGGGGGCTGCTGATACGCAGTATTTT. Protein sequence: CASSVRPGGGAADTQYF. The rearrangement links TRBV5-1 to TRBJ2-3, with 9 bases lining up with TRBD2. CDR1 SGHRS and CDR2 YFSETQ come from the germline V gene. This CDR3 contains 17 residues. With 4 bases clipped from V and 6 bases from J, the junction kept 15 bases outside the gene matches.